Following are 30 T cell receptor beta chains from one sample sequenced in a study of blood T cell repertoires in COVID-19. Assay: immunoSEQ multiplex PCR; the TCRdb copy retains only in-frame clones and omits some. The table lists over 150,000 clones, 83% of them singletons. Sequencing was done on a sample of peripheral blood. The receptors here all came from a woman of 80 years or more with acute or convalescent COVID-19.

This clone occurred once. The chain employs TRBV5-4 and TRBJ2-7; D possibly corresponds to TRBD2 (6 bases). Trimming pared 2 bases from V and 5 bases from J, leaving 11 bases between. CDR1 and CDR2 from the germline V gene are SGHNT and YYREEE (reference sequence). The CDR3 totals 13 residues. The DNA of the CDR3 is TGTGCCAGCAGCTTTCTCGGCGGGGACGAGCAGTACTTC. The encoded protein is CASSFLGGDEQYF.

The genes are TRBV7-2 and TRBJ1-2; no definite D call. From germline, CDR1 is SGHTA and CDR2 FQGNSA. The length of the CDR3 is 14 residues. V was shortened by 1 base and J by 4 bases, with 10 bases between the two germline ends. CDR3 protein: CASSLGTSGYGYTF. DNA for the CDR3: TGTGCCAGCAGCTTAGGGACTTCAGGCTATGGCTACACCTTC.

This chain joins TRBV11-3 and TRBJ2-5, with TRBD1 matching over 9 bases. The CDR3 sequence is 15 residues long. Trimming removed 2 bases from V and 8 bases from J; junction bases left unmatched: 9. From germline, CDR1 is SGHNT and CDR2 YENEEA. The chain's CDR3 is CASSLHPGQGVTQYF. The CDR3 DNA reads TGTGCCAGCAGCTTACATCCGGGACAGGGAGTTACCCAGTACTTC.

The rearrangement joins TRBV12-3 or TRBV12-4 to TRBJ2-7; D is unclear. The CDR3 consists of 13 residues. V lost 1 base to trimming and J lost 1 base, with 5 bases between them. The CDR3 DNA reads TGTGCCAGCAGTTTAGGCAGGTCCTACGAGCAGTACTTC. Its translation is CASSLGRSYEQYF.

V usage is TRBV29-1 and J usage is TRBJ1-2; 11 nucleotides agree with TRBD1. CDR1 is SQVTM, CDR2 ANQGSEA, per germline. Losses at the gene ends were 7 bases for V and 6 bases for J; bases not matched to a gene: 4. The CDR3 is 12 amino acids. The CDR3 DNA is TGCAGCGCCGGGACAGGGGGAGATGGCTACACCTTC. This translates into CSAGTGGDGYTF.

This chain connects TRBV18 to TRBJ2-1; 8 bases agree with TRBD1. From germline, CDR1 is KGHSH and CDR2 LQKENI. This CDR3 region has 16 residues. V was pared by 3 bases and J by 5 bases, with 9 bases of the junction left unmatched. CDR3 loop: CASSPSQGEVNNEQFF. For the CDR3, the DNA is TGTGCCAGCTCACCCTCACAGGGGGAGGTCAACAATGAGCAGTTCTTC.

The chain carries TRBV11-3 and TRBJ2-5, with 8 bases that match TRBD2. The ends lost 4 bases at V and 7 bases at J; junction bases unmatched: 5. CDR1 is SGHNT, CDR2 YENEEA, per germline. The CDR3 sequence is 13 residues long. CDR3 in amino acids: CASSWTSSGTQYF. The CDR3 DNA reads TGTGCCAGCAGCTGGACTAGCTCCGGGACCCAGTACTTC.

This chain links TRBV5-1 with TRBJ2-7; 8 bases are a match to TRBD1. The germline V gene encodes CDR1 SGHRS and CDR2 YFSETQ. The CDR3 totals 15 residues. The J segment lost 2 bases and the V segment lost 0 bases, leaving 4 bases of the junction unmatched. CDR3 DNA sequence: TGCGCCAGCAGCTTGGAAGGGGGACAGGCCTACGAGCAGTACTTC. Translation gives CASSLEGGQAYEQYF.

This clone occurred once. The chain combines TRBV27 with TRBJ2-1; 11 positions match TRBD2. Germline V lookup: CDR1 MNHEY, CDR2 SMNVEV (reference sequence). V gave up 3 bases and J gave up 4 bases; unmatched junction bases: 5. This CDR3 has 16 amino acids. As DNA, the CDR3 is TGTGCCAGCAGTTTCCTAGCGGGGGGCCGGTACAATGAGCAGTTCTTC. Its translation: CASSFLAGGRYNEQFF.

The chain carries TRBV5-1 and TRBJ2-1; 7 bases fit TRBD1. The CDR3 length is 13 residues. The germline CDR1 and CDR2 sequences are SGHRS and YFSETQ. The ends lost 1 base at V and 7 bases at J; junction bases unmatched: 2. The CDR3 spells CASSLTGVNEQFF. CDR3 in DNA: TGCGCCAGCAGCTTGACAGGGGTGAATGAGCAGTTCTTC.

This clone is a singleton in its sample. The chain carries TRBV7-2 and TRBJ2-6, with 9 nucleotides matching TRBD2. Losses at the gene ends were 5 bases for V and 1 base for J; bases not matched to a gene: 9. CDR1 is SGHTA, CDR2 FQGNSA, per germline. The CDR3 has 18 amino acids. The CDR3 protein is CASSVRGGAVSGANVLTF. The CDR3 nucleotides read TGTGCCAGCAGCGTACGCGGGGGGGCCGTATCTGGGGCCAACGTCCTGACTTTC.

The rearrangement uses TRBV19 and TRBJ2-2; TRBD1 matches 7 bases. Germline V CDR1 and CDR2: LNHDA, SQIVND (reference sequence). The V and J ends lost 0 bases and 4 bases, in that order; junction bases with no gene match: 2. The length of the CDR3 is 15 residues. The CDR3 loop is CASSIEQGSTGELFF. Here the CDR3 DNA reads TGTGCCAGTAGTATAGAACAGGGGAGCACCGGGGAGCTGTTTTTT.

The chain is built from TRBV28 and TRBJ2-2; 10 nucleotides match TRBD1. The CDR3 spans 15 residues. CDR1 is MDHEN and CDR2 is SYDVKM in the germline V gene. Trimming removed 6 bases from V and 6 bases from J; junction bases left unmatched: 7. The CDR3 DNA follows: TGTGCCAGCAGCCGAGCCGGACAGGGGGCCGGGGAGCTGTTTTTT. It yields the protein CASSRAGQGAGELFF.

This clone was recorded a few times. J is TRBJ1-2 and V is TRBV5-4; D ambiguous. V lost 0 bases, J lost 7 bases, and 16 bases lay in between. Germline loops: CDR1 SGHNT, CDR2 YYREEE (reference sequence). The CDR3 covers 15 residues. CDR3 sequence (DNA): TGTGCCAGCAGCTTGGATCCGGGGTTCACCGGTGGCTACACCTTC. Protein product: CASSLDPGFTGGYTF. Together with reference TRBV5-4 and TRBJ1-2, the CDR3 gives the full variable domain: ETGVTQSPTHLIKTRGQQVTLRCSSQSGHNTVSWYQQALGQGPQFIFQYYREEENGRGNFPPRFSGLQFPNYSSELNVNALELDDSALYLCASSLDPGFTGGYTFGSGTRLTVV.

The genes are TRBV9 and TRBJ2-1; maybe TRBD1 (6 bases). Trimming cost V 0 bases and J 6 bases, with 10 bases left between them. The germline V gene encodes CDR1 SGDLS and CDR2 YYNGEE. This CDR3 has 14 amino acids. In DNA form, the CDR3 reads TGTGCCAGCAGCGTAGCAGCAGGGGTCAATGAGCAGTTCTTC. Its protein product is CASSVAAGVNEQFF.

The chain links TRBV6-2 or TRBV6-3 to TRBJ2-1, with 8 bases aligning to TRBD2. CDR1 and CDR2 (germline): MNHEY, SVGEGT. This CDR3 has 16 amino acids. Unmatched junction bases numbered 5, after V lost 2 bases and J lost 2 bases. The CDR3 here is CASSYVAGPTYNEQFF. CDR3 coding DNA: TGTGCCAGCAGTTACGTAGCGGGACCCACCTACAATGAGCAGTTCTTC.

CDR3 amino acids: CASSTLDSGIPGANVLTF. The CDR3 DNA sequence: TGTGCCAGCAGCACCTTAGATAGCGGGATACCCGGGGCCAACGTCCTGACTTTC. The gene calls are TRBV9 and TRBJ2-6; 8 nucleotides align to TRBD2. V lost 4 bases to trimming and J lost 4 bases; unmatched junction nucleotides: 13. From germline, CDR1 is SGDLS and CDR2 YYNGEE. This CDR3 is built from 18 residues.

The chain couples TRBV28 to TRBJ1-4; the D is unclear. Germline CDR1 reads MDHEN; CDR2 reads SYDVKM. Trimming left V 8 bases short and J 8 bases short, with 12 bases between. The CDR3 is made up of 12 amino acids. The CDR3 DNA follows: TGTGCCAGCCTCTCCCGGGGAGAAAAACTGTTTTTT. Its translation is CASLSRGEKLFF.

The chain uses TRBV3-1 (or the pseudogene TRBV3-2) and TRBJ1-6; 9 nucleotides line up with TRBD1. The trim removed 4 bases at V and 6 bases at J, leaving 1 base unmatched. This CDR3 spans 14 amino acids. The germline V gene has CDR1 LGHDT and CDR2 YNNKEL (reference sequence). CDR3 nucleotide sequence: TGTGCCAGCAGCCCGGGACAGGGTAATTCACCCCTCCACTTT. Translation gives CASSPGQGNSPLHF.

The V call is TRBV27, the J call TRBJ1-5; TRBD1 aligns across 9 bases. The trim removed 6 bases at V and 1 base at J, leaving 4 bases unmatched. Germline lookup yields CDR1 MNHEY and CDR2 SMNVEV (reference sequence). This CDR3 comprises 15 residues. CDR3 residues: CASRPGQGSNQPQHF. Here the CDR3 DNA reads TGTGCCAGCAGACCCGGACAGGGGAGCAATCAGCCCCAGCATTTT.

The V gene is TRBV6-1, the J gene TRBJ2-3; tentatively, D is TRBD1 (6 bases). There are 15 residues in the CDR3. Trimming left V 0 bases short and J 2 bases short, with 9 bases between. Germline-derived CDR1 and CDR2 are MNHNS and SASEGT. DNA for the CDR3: TGTGCCAGCAGTGAAGCCGGGACAATCACAGATACGCAGTATTTT. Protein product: CASSEAGTITDTQYF.

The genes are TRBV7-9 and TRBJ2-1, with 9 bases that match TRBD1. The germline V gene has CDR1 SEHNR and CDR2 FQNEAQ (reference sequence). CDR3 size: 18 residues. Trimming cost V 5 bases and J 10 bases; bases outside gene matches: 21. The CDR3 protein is CASSNFPTGTGRAREQFF. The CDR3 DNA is TGTGCCAGCAGCAATTTTCCTACCGGGACAGGGCGTGCAAGGGAGCAGTTCTTC.

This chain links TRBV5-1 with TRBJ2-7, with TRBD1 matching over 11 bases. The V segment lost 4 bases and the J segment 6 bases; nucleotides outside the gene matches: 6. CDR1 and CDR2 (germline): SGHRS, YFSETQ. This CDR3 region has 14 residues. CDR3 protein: CASSPGDRGGEQYF. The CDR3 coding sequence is TGCGCCAGCAGCCCCGGGGACAGGGGGGGCGAGCAGTACTTC.

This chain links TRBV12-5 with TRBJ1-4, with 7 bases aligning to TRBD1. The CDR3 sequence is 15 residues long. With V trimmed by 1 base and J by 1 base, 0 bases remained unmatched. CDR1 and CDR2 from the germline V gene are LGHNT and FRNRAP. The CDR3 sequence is CASGLGDRTNEKLFF. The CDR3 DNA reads TGTGCTAGTGGTTTGGGGGACAGAACTAATGAAAAACTGTTTTTT.

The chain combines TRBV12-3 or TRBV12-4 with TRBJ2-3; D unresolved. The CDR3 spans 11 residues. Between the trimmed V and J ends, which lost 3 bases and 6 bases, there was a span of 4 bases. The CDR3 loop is CASSFRDTQYF. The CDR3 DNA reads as TGTGCCAGCAGTTTCCGGGATACGCAGTATTTT.

CDR3 protein: CASSYLGGGNYGYTF. CDR3 coding DNA: TGTGCCAGCAGTTACCTGGGGGGAGGGAACTATGGCTACACCTTC. This chain links TRBV6-5 with TRBJ1-2, with a possible D match to TRBD1 (5 bases). CDR1 and CDR2 (germline): MNHEY, SVGAGI. This CDR3 is 15 amino acids long. Deletions cut 2 bases from V and 2 bases from J, with 12 bases between.

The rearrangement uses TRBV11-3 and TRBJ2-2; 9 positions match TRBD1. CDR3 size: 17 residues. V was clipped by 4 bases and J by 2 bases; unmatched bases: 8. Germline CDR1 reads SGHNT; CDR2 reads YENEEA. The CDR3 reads CASSSTWGQGNTGELFF. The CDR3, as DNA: TGTGCCAGCAGCTCAACCTGGGGACAGGGAAACACCGGGGAGCTGTTTTTT.

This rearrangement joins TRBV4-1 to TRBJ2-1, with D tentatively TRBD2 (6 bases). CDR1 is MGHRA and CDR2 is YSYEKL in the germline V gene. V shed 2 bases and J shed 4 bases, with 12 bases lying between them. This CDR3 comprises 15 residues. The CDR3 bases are TGCGCCAGCAGCCAACCGGGTGGGGGGTACAATGAGCAGTTCTTC. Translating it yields CASSQPGGGYNEQFF.

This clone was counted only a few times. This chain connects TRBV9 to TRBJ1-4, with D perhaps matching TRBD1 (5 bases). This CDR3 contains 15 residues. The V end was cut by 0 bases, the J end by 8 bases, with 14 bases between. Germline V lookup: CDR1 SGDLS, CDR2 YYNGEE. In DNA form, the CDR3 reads TGTGCCAGCAGCGTAGTACCGGGGGATGGCGAAAAACTGTTTTTT. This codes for CASSVVPGDGEKLFF.

The CDR3 DNA sequence: TGCAGTGCTAGTCGGGACTCGAGAGGAAACACCATATATTTT. It is translated as CSASRDSRGNTIYF. The chain links TRBV20-1 to TRBJ1-3; a possible D gene is TRBD1 (5 bases). Germline-derived CDR1 and CDR2 are DFQATT and SNEGSKA (reference sequence). V was pared by 3 bases and J by 4 bases, with 13 bases between. This CDR3 spans 14 amino acids.